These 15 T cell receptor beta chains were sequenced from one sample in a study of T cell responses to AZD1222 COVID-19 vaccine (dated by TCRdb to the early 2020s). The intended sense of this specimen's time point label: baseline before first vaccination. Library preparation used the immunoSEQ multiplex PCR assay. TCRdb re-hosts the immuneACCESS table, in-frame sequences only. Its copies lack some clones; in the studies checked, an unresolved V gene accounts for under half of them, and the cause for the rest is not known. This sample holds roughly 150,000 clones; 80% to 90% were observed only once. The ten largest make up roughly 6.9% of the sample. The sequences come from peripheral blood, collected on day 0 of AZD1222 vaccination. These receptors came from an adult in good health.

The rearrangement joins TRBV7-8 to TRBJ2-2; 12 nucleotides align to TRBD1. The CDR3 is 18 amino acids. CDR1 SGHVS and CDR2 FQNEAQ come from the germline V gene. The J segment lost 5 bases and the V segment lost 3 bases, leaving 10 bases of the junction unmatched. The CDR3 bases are TGTGCCAGCAGCTTTAGGGACAGGGGGCCGGGTAAAACCGGGGAGCTGTTTTTT. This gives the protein CASSFRDRGPGKTGELFF.

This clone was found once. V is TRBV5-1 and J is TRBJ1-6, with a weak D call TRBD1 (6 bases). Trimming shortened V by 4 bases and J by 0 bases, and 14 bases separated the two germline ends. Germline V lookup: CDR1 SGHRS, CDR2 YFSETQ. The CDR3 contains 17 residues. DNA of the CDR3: TGCGCCAGCAGCACCCGAGGGGGGGACTCCTATAATTCACCCCTCCACTTT. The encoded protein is CASSTRGGDSYNSPLHF.

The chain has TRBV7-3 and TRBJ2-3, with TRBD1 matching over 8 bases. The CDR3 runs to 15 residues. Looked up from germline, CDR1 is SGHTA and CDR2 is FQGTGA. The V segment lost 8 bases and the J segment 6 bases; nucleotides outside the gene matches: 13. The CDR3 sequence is CASREAGGKMDTQYF. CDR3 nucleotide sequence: TGTGCCAGCCGAGAGGCAGGGGGCAAGATGGATACGCAGTATTTT.

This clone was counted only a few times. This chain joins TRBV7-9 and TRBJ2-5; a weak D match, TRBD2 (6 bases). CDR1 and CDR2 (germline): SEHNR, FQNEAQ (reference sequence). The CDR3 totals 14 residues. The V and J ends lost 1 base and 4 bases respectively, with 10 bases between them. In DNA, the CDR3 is TGTGCCAGCAGCTTAGGGGGGGAAAGAGAGACCCAGTACTTC. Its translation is CASSLGGERETQYF.

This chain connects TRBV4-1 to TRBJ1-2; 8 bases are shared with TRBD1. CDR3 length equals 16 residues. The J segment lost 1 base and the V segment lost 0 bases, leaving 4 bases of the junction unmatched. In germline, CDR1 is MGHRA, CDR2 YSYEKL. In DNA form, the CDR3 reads TGCGCCAGCAGCCAAGATCCGACAGGGGATAACTATGGCTACACCTTC. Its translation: CASSQDPTGDNYGYTF.

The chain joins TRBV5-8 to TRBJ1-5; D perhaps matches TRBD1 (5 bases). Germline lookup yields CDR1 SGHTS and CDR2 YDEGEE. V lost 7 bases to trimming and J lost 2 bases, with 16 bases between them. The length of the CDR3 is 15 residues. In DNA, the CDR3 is TGTGCCAGCGGGAGGGGCGTTTGGGGCAATCAGCCCCAGCATTTT. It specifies CASGRGVWGNQPQHF.

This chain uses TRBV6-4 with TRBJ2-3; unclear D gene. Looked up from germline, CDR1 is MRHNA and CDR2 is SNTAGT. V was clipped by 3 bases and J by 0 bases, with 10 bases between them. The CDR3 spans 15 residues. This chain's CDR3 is CASSEALLSTDTQYF. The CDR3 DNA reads TGTGCCAGCAGTGAGGCACTCCTGAGCACAGATACGCAGTATTTT.

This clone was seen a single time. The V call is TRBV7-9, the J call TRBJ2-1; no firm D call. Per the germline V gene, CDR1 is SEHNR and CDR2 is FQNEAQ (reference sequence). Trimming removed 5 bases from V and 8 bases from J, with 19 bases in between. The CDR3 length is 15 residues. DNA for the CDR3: TGTGCCAGCAGCCCCACTCCTCGGGCACGCGATGAGCAGTTCTTC. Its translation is CASSPTPRARDEQFF.

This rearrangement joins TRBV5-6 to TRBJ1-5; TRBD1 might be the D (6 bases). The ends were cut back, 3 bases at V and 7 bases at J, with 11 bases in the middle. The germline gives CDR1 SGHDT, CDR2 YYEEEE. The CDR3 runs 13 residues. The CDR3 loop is CASSSTQGQPQHF. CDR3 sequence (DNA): TGTGCCAGCAGCTCAACCCAGGGGCAGCCCCAGCATTTT.

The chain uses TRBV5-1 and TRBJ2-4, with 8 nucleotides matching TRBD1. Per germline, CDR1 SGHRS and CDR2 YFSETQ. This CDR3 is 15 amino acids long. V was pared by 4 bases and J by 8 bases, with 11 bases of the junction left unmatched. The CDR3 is CASSVTGGNWDIQYF. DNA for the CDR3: TGCGCCAGCAGCGTAACAGGGGGTAATTGGGACATTCAGTACTTC.

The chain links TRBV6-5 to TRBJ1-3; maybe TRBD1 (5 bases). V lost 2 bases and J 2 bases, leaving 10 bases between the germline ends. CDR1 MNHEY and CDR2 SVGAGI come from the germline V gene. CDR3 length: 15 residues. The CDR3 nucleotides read TGTGCCAGCAGTTACAGGGGCTCCACTGGAAACACCATATATTTT. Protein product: CASSYRGSTGNTIYF.

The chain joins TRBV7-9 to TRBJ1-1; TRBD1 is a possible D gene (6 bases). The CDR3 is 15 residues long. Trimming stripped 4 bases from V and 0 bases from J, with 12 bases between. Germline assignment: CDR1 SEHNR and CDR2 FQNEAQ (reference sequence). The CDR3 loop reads CASSSTGALNTEAFF. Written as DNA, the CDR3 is TGTGCCAGCAGCTCGACGGGGGCCCTGAACACTGAAGCTTTCTTT.

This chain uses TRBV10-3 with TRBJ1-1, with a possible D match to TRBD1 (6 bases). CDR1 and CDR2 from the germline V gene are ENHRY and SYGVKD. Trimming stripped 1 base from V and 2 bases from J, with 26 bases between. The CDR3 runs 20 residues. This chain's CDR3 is CAISEWAGASTSAPNTEAFF. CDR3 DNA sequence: TGTGCCATCAGTGAGTGGGCAGGGGCCTCTACTTCCGCGCCCAACACTGAAGCTTTCTTT.

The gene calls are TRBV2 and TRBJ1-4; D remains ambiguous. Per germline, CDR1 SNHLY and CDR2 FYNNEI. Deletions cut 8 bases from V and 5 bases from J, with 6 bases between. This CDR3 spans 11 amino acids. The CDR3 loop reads CASQENEKLFF. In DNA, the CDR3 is TGTGCCAGCCAGGAGAATGAAAAACTGTTTTTT.

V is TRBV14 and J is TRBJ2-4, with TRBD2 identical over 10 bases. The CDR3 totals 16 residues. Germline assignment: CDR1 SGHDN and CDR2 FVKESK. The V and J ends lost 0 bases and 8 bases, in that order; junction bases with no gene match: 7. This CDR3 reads CASSQDASGGADIQYF. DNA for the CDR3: TGTGCCAGCAGCCAAGATGCAAGCGGGGGGGCAGACATTCAGTACTTC.